Listed below are T cell receptor beta chains from one sample, sequenced in a study of beta chain features in type 1 diabetes. Produced via immunoSEQ multiplex PCR; TCRdb's table is partial and in-frame only. This sample carries approximately 40,000 clones, 50% of them seen once, and the ten largest clones take 0.25% to 0.3%. Material: stem cell memory CD4+ T cells from blood. These receptors were taken from a woman in her twenties or thirties in good health. The CDR3 runs from the conserved cysteine through the conserved F or W. A D gene is named only where the DNA matches it firmly. Rows give clone size only sometimes, using once, few, many, or a class for an expanded clone.

v_gene	abundance	d_gene	j_gene	CDR3aa	CDR3nt
TRBV10-3	few	.	TRBJ1-2	CAISGGLYGYTF	TGTGCCATCAGTGGGGGCCTCTATGGCTACACCTTC
TRBV30	few	.	TRBJ2-2	CAWSRPGNTGELFF	TGTGCCTGGAGTCGACCGGGAAACACCGGGGAGCTGTTTTTT
TRBV2	few	.	TRBJ2-7	CASLSRDTEEEQYF	TGTGCCAGCCTCTCCCGGGACACAGAGGAAGAGCAGTACTTC
TRBV28	few	TRBD2	TRBJ2-7	CASLGLAGIYEQYF	TGTGCCAGCCTAGGACTAGCGGGAATCTACGAGCAGTACTTC
TRBV29-1	.	.	TRBJ2-7	CSVRRGSLFDEQYF	TGCAGCGTTAGACGAGGCTCCTTATTCGACGAGCAGTACTTC
TRBV7-8	few	.	TRBJ1-4	CASSPREGNEKLFF	TGTGCCAGCAGCCCCCGGGAGGGGAATGAAAAACTGTTTTTT
TRBV29-1	few	TRBD2	TRBJ2-5	CSVDPTSGSLRETQYF	TGCAGCGTTGACCCCACTAGCGGGAGCTTGCGAGAGACCCAGTACTTC
TRBV18	few	TRBD2	TRBJ2-5	CASSSGETQYF	TGTGCCAGCTCTAGCGGGGAGACCCAGTACTTC
TRBV10-3	few	TRBD1	TRBJ2-3	CAISHDRGPTDTQYF	TGTGCCATCAGCCACGACAGGGGACCCACGGATACGCAGTATTTT
TRBV2	.	TRBD1	TRBJ1-1	CASSEQGTAMNTEAFF	TGTGCCAGCAGTGAACAGGGGACAGCCATGAACACTGAAGCTTTCTTT
TRBV30	.	.	TRBJ1-4	CAWSPGSGRKLFF	TGTGCCTGGAGTCCCGGGTCTGGGAGAAAACTGTTTTTT
TRBV6-5	.	TRBD2	TRBJ2-5	CASRSGVTQYF	TGTGCCAGCAGGAGCGGGGTGACCCAGTACTTC
TRBV6-1	.	TRBD1	TRBJ2-7	CASSETTGSYEQYF	TGTGCCAGCAGTGAGACGACAGGGAGCTACGAGCAGTACTTC
TRBV5-6	.	.	TRBJ2-2	CASSLVQDTGELFF	TGTGCCAGCAGCTTGGTTCAGGACACCGGGGAGCTGTTTTTT
TRBV18	.	.	TRBJ2-7	CASSPGQEQYF	TGTGCCAGCTCACCAGGACAAGAGCAGTACTTC
TRBV7-2	few	TRBD1	TRBJ2-7	CASSLYGLARTGGAYEQYF	TGTGCCAGCAGCCTTTATGGCCTCGCACGGACAGGGGGCGCTTACGAGCAGTACTTC
TRBV7-2	.	.	TRBJ1-1	CASSLGRQRNTEAFF	TGTGCCAGCAGCTTAGGAAGACAGAGGAACACTGAAGCTTTCTTT
TRBV5-4	.	.	TRBJ2-3	CASSLEFTGRRTDTQYF	TGTGCCAGCAGCTTGGAGTTCACAGGGCGACGCACAGATACGCAGTATTTT
TRBV7-9	.	TRBD1	TRBJ2-3	CASSTGTGEYF	TGTGCCAGCAGCACCGGGACAGGGGAGTATTTT
TRBV10-3	.	.	TRBJ2-1	CAIGGVGSYNEQFF	TGTGCCATCGGAGGGGTTGGGTCCTACAATGAGCAGTTCTTC
TRBV5-1	.	.	TRBJ2-2	CATRGEPHTGELFF	TGCGCGACCCGCGGGGAGCCTCACACCGGGGAGCTGTTTTTT
TRBV5-1	.	.	TRBJ2-3	CASSLGFSGGVWTDTQYF	TGCGCCAGCAGCTTGGGGTTTAGCGGAGGAGTGTGGACAGATACGCAGTATTTT
TRBV7-9	few	TRBD2	TRBJ2-7	CASRPSGSSNEQYF	TGTGCCAGCCGTCCGAGCGGGAGCTCCAACGAGCAGTACTTC
TRBV5-4	.	TRBD1	TRBJ2-1	CASSPPLARGNEQFF	TGTGCCAGCAGCCCCCCCCTCGCCAGGGGGAATGAGCAGTTCTTC
TRBV28	.	.	TRBJ1-5	CASRSSNQPQHF	TGTGCCAGCCGGAGCAGCAATCAGCCCCAGCATTTT
TRBV5-4	.	.	TRBJ2-3	CASSPTGTDTQYF	TGTGCCAGCAGCCCGACTGGCACAGATACGCAGTATTTT
TRBV9	.	TRBD2	TRBJ2-5	CASSPQSTSGGETQYF	TGTGCCAGCAGCCCACAATCGACTAGCGGGGGTGAGACCCAGTACTTC
TRBV28	.	TRBD2	TRBJ2-3	CASSSPAGVVDTQYF	TGTGCCAGCAGTTCCCCCGCGGGAGTAGTAGATACGCAGTATTTT
TRBV2	.	.	TRBJ2-5	CASSGGLNTPYF	TGTGCCAGCAGTGGCGGCCTAAACACGCCGTACTTC
TRBV7-2	.	TRBD2	TRBJ2-1	CASSVLGGGRSYNEQFF	TGTGCCAGCAGCGTCCTGGGGGGAGGGCGATCCTACAATGAGCAGTTCTTC
TRBV5-1	.	TRBD1	TRBJ2-1	CASSAGQAYNEQFF	TGCGCCAGCAGCGCTGGACAGGCCTACAATGAGCAGTTCTTC
TRBV15	.	.	TRBJ2-1	CATRRSGVSYNEQFF	TGTGCCACCAGGAGAAGCGGCGTCTCCTACAATGAGCAGTTCTTC
TRBV28	few	.	TRBJ2-6	CASSLGSESGANVLTF	TGTGCCAGCAGTTTAGGTTCTGAGTCTGGGGCCAACGTCCTGACTTTC
TRBV28	few	.	TRBJ1-2	CASSGTGYGYTF	TGTGCCAGCAGCGGAACGGGTTATGGCTACACCTTC
TRBV7-3	.	TRBD2	TRBJ2-3	CASSGSGVRTDTQYF	TGTGCCAGCAGCGGTAGCGGGGTGCGCACAGATACGCAGTATTTT
TRBV13	few	TRBD2	TRBJ2-7	CASSLEGLAGDRTYEQYF	TGTGCCAGCAGCTTAGAGGGGCTAGCGGGAGATCGGACCTACGAGCAGTACTTC
TRBV7-2	.	TRBD2	TRBJ2-7	CASRTGLAGPYEQYF	TGTGCCAGCAGAACGGGGCTAGCGGGACCCTACGAGCAGTACTTC
TRBV5-1	.	TRBD1	TRBJ1-3	CASSLVTGTGNTIYF	TGCGCCAGCAGCTTGGTGACAGGGACTGGAAACACCATATATTTT
TRBV14	few	TRBD2	TRBJ2-1	CASTQSGSIYNEQFF	TGTGCCAGCACCCAAAGCGGGAGTATCTACAATGAGCAGTTCTTC
TRBV7-6	.	.	TRBJ2-7	CASSPLAGEAYEQYF	TGTGCCAGCAGCCCTTTGGCGGGCGAGGCCTACGAGCAGTACTTC
TRBV5-1	once	.	TRBJ1-1	CASSLNQGQRMNTEAFF	TGCGCCAGCAGCTTGAATCAGGGGCAGAGGATGAACACTGAAGCTTTCTTT
TRBV28	.	TRBD2	TRBJ2-2	CASSFRLAVNTGELFF	TGTGCCAGCAGTTTCAGACTAGCGGTTAACACCGGGGAGCTGTTTTTT
TRBV4-3	.	.	TRBJ2-1	CASSQDTLQGNEQFF	TGCGCCAGCAGCCAAGATACCCTTCAGGGAAATGAGCAGTTCTTC
TRBV25-1	.	TRBD1	TRBJ1-4	CASSERTGGNEKLFF	TGTGCCAGCAGTGAACGGACAGGGGGCAACGAAAAACTGTTTTTT
TRBV5-1	.	.	TRBJ1-2	CASTAGDPANYGYTF	TGCGCCAGCACGGCAGGGGATCCTGCTAACTATGGCTACACCTTC
TRBV7-2	once	TRBD2	TRBJ2-1	CASSFSGRAINEQFF	TGTGCCAGCAGCTTTAGCGGGAGGGCCATCAATGAGCAGTTCTTC
TRBV5-1	few	TRBD1	TRBJ1-2	CASSRLTGGTYGYTF	TGCGCCAGCAGCCGGCTGACAGGGGGAACGTACGGCTACACCTTC
TRBV9	.	.	TRBJ2-3	CASSVDQEARYF	TGTGCCAGCAGCGTAGATCAGGAGGCGAGGTATTTT
TRBV29-1	.	.	TRBJ1-2	CSVEGPNYGYTF	TGCAGCGTTGAGGGGCCAAACTATGGCTACACCTTC
TRBV7-3	few	TRBD1	TRBJ2-7	CASSLDGTGVYEQYF	TGTGCCAGCAGCTTGGACGGGACAGGGGTCTACGAGCAGTACTTC
TRBV19	few	TRBD2	TRBJ2-7	CASSPGLAGVEQYF	TGTGCCAGTAGCCCGGGACTAGCGGGAGTCGAGCAGTACTTC
TRBV7-3	few	TRBD1	TRBJ2-5	CASSSTGGGQETQYF	TGTGCCAGCAGCTCAACAGGGGGTGGGCAAGAGACCCAGTACTTC